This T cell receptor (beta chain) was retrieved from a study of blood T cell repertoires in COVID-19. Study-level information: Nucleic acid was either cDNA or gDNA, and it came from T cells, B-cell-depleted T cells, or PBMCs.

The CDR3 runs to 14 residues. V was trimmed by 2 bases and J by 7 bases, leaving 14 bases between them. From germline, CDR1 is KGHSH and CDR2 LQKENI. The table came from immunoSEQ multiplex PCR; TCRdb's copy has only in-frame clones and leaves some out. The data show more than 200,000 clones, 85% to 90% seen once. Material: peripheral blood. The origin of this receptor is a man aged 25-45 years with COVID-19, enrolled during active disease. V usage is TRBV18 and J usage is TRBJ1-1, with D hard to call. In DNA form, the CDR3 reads TGTGCCAGCTCACCATTTGTGAGGGAAGGTGAAGCTTTCTTT. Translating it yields CASSPFVREGEAFF.